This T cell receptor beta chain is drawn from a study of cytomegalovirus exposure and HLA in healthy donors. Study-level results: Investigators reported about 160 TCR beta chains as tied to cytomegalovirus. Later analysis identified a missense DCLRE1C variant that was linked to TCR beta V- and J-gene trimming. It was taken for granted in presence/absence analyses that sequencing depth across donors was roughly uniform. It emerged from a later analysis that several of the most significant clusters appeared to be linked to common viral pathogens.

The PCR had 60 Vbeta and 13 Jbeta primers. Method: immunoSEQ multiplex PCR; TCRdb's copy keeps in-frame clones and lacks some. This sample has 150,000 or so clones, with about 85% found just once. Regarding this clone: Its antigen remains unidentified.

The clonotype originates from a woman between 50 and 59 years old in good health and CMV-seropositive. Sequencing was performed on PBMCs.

This chain's CDR3 is CATSPHSPTEAFF. The DNA for the CDR3 is TGTGCCACCAGCCCCCACAGTCCCACTGAAGCTTTCTTT. The chain couples TRBV15 to TRBJ1-1; D ambiguous. The CDR3 consists of 13 residues. V lost 5 bases, J lost 4 bases, and 11 bases lay in between. Germline lookup yields CDR1 LNHNV and CDR2 YYDKDF (reference sequence).